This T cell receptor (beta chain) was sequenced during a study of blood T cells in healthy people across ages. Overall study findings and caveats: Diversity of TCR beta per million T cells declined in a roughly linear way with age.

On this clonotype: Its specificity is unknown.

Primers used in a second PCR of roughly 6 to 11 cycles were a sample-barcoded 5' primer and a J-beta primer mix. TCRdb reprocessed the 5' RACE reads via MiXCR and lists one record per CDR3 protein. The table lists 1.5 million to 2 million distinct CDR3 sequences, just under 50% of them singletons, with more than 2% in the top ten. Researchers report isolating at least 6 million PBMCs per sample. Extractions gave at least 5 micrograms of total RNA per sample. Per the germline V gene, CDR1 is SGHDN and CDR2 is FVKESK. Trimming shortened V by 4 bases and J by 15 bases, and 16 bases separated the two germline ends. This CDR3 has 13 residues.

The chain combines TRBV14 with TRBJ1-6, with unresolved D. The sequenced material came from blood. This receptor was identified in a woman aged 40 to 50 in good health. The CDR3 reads CASSRIVGSLLHF. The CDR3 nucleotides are TGTGCCAGCAGCCGAATCGTAGGGAGTCTCCTCCACTTT.